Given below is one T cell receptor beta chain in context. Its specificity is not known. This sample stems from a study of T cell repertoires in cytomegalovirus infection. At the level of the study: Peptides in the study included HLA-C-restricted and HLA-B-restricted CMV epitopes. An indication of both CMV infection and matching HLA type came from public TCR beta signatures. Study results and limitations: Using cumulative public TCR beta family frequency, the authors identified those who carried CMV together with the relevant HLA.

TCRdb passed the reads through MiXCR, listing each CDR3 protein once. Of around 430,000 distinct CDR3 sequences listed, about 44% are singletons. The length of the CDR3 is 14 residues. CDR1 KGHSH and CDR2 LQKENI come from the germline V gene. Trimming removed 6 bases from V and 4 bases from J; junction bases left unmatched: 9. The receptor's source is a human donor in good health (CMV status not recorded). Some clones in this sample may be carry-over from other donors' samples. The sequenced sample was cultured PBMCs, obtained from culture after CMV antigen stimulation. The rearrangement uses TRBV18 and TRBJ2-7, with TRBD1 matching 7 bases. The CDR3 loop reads CASSLDRNRYEQYF. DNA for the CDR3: TGTGCCAGCTCCTTGGACAGGAACCGGTACGAGCAGTACTTC.